This T cell receptor (beta chain) appears in the sequencing data of a study of blood T cell repertoires in COVID-19. Measured with immunoSEQ multiplex PCR; TCRdb has only the in-frame clones, and not every one. The top ten hold about 4.8% of the sample, which has under 250,000 clones, around four fifths seen once. The V gene lost 5 bases and the J gene lost 7 bases, with 23 bases spanning the gap. The CDR3 totals 16 residues. The germline CDR1 and CDR2 sequences are LNHDA and SQIVND (reference sequence). The gene calls are TRBV19 and TRBJ1-1; D remains unclear. Sequenced input: peripheral blood. The receptor was derived from a woman in her seventies with COVID-19, enrolled during active disease. CDR3 residues: CASSPPRDWRVGEAFF. DNA of the CDR3: TGTGCCAGTAGTCCTCCCCGAGACTGGCGGGTAGGTGAAGCTTTCTTT.